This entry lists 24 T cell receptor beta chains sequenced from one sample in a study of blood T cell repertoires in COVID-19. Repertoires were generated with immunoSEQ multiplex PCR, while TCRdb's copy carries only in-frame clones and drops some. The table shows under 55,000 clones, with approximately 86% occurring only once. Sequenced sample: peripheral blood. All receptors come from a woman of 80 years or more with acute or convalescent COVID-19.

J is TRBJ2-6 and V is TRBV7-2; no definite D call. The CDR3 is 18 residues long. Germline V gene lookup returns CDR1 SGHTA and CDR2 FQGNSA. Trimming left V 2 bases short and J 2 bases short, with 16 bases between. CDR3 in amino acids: CASSLTGGLSTGANVLTF. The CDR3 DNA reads TGTGCCAGCAGCTTAACGGGTGGCCTGTCAACTGGGGCCAACGTCCTGACTTTC.

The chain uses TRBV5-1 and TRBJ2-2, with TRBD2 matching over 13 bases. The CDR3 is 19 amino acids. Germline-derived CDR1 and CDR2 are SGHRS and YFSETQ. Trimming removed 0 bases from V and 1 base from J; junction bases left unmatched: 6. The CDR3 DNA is TGCGCCAGCAGCTTGGGACTAGCGGGAGGCGAACAGAACACCGGGGAGCTGTTTTTT. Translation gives CASSLGLAGGEQNTGELFF.

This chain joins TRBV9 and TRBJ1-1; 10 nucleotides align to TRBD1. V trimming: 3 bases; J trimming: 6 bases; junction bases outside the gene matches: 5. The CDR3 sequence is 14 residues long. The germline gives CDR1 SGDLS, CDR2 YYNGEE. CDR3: CASSARQGAAEAFF. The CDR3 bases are TGTGCCAGCAGCGCTAGACAGGGGGCGGCTGAAGCTTTCTTT. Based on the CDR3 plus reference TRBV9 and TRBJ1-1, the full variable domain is DSGVTQTPKHLITATGQRVTLRCSPRSGDLSVYWYQQSLDQGLQFLIQYYNGEERAKGNILERFSAQQFPDLHSELNLSSLELGDSALYFCASSARQGAAEAFFGQGTRLTVV.

The CDR3 loop reads CASSSGLAGGYNEQFF. CDR3 bases: TGTGCCAGCAGTTCCGGACTAGCGGGAGGGTACAATGAGCAGTTCTTC. This rearrangement joins TRBV7-8 to TRBJ2-1; TRBD2 agrees at 15 bases. The germline V gene encodes CDR1 SGHVS and CDR2 FQNEAQ. V shed 6 bases, J shed 4 bases, and the junction held 4 bases outside the gene matches. The CDR3 contains 16 residues.

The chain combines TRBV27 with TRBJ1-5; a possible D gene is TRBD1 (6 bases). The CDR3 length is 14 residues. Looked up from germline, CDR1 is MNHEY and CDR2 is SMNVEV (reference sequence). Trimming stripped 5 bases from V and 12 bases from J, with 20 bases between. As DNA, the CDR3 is TGTGCCAGCAGTCCCGGGACACCAGGGGAAGGCCAGCATTTT. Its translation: CASSPGTPGEGQHF.

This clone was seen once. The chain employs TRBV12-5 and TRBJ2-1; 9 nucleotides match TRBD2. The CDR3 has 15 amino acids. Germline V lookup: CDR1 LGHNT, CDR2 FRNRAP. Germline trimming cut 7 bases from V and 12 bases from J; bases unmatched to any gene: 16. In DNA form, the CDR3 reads TGTGCTAGTGCCCACCCGGTGCGGGAGGGTCTGGGGCAGTTCTTC. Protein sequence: CASAHPVREGLGQFF.

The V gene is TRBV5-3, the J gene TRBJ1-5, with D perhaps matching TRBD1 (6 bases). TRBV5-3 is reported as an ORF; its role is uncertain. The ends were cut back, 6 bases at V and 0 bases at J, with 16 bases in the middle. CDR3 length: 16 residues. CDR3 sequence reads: CARIAPGVYSNQPQHF. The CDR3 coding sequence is TGTGCCAGAATCGCGCCAGGGGTTTATAGCAATCAGCCCCAGCATTTT.

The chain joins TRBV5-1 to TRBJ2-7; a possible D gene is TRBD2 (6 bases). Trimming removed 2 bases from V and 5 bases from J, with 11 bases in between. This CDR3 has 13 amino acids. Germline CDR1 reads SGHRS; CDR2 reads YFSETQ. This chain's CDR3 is CASSLRRGDEQYF. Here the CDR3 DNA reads TGCGCCAGCAGCTTAAGGAGGGGAGACGAGCAGTACTTC.

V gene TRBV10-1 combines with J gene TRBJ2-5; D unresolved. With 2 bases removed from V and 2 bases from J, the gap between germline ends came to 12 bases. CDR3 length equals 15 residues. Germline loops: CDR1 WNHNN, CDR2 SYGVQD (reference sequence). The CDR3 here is CASSEIRGIQETQYF. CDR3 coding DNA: TGCGCCAGCAGTGAGATTCGAGGAATTCAAGAGACCCAGTACTTC.

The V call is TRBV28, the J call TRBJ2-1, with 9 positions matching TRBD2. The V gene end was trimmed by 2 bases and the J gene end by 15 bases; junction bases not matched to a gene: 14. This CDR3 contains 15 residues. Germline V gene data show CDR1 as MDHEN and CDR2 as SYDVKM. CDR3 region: CASSLSSGGPQSLFF. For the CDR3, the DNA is TGTGCCAGCAGTTTAAGCAGCGGGGGGCCCCAATCACTGTTCTTC.

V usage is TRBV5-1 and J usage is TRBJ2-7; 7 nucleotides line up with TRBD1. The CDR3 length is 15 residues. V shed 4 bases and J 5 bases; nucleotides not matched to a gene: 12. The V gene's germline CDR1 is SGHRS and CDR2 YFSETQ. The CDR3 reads CASSPRQGLSNEQYF. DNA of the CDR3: TGCGCCAGCAGCCCGAGACAGGGTTTGAGCAACGAGCAGTACTTC.

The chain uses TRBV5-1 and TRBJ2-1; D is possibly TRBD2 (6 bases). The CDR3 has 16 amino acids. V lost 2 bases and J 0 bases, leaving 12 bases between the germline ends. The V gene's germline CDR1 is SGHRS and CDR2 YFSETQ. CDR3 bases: TGCGCCAGCAGCTTTGGGACTCTGGGCTCCTACAATGAGCAGTTCTTC. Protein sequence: CASSFGTLGSYNEQFF.

CDR3 sequence: CATGDGYTGELFF. The CDR3 nucleotides are TGTGCCACCGGAGACGGCTACACCGGGGAGCTGTTTTTT. V usage is TRBV10-3 and J usage is TRBJ2-2; D gene unclear. The length of the CDR3 is 13 residues. Trimming removed 10 bases from V and 3 bases from J, with 12 bases in between. From germline, CDR1 is ENHRY and CDR2 SYGVKD.

The CDR3 region has the DNA TGTGCCAGCAGCTTCGGCCAGGGGGATTCACCCCTCCACTTT. Amino acid sequence: CASSFGQGDSPLHF. V is TRBV5-6 and J is TRBJ1-6; 7 bases fit TRBD1. There are 14 residues in the CDR3. Germline assignment: CDR1 SGHDT and CDR2 YYEEEE. The V and J ends lost 2 bases and 8 bases, in that order; junction bases with no gene match: 4. Combining the CDR3 with reference TRBV5-6 and TRBJ1-6 gives the whole variable domain DAGVTQSPTHLIKTRGQQVTLRCSPKSGHDTVSWYQQALGQGPQFIFQYYEEEERQRGNFPDRFSGHQFPNYSSELNVNALLLGDSALYLCASSFGQGDSPLHFGNGTRLTVT.

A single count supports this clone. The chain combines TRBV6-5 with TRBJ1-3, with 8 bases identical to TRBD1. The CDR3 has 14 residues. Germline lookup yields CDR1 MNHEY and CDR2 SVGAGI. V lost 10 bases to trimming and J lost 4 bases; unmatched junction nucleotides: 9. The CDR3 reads CATGQGSFGNTIYF. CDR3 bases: TGTGCCACCGGACAGGGATCCTTCGGAAACACCATATATTTT.

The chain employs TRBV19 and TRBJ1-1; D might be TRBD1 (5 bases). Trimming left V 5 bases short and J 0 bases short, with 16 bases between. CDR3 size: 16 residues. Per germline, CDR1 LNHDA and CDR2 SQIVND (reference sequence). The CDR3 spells CASSASRAQLNTEAFF. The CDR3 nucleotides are TGTGCCAGTAGTGCCAGCAGGGCACAGTTGAACACTGAAGCTTTCTTT.

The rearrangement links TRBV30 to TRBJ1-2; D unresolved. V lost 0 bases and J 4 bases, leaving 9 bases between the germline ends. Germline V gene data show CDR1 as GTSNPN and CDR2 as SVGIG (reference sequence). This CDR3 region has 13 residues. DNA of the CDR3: TGTGCCTGGAGTGTATTGGGCCCCTATGGCTACACCTTC. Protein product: CAWSVLGPYGYTF.

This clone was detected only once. In nucleotides, the CDR3 is TGTGCCAGCAGCTCATACAGGGTCAATCAGCCCCAGCATTTT. As protein: CASSSYRVNQPQHF. This sequence joins TRBV5-6 and TRBJ1-5; perhaps TRBD1 as D (6 bases). V lost 3 bases and J 3 bases, leaving 10 bases between the germline ends. The CDR3 loop spans 14 amino acids. Germline CDR1 is SGHDT and CDR2 is YYEEEE.

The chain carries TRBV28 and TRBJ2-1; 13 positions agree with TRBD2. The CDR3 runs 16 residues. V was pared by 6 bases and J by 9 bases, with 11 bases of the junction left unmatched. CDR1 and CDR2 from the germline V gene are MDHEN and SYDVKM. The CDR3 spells CASSSTSGRGKGEQFF. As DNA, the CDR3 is TGTGCCAGCAGCTCCACTAGCGGGAGGGGGAAGGGTGAGCAGTTCTTC. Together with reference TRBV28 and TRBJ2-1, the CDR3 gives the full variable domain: DVKVTQSSRYLVKRTGEKVFLECVQDMDHENMFWYRQDPGLGLRLIYFSYDVKMKEKGDIPEGYSVSREKKERFSLILESASTNQTSMYLCASSSTSGRGKGEQFFGPGTRLTVL.

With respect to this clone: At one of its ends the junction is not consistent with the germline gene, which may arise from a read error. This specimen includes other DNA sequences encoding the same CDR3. The CDR3 DNA follows: TGTGCCCGCAGGGGGGGGGAAGGGGGGGGCTCCTACGAGCAGTACTTC. Translation gives CARRGGEGGGSYEQYF. V is TRBV2 and J is TRBJ2-7; D may match TRBD1 or TRBD2 (7 bases each). CDR3 length: 16 residues. Germline V CDR1 and CDR2: SNHLY, FYNNEI.

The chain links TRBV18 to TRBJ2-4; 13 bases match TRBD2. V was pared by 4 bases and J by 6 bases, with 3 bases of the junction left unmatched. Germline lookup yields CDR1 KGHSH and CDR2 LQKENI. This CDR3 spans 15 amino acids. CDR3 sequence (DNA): TGTGCCAGCTCACGGACTAGCGGGAGTGGAAACATTCAGTACTTC. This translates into CASSRTSGSGNIQYF.

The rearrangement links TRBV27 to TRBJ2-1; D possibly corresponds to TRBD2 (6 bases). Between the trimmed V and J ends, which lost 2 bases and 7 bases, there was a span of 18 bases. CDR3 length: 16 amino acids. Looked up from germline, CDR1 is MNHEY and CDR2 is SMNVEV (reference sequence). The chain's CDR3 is CASSLGAAGTDNEQFF. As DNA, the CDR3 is TGTGCCAGCAGTTTAGGTGCGGCGGGAACCGATAATGAGCAGTTCTTC.

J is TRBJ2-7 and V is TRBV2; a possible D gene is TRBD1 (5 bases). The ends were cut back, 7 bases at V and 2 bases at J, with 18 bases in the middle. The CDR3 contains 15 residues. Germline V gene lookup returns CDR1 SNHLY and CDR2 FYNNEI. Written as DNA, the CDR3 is TGTGCCAGCATCATAGGGGTGGGTTACACCTACGAGCAGTACTTC. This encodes CASIIGVGYTYEQYF.

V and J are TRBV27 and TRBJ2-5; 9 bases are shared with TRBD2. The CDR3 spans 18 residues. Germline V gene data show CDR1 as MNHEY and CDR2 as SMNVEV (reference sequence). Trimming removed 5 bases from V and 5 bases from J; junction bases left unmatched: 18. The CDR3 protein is CASSPSGTSSITGETQYF. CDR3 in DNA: TGTGCCAGCAGTCCCTCCGGGACTAGCTCTATCACAGGGGAGACCCAGTACTTC.